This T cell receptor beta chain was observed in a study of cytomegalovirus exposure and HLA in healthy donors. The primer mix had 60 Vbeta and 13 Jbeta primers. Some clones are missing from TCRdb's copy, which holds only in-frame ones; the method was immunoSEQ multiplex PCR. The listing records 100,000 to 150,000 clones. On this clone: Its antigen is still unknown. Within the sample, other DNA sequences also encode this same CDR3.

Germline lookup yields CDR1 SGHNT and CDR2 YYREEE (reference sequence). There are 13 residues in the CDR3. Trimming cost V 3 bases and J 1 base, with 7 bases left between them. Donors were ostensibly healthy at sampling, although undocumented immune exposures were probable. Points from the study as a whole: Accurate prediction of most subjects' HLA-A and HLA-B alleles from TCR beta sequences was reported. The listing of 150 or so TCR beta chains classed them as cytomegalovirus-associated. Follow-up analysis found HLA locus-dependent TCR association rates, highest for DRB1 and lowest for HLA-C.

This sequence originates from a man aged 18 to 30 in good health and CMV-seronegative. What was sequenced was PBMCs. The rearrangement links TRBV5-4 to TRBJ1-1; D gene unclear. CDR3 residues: CASSSRGNTEAFF. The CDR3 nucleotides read TGTGCCAGCAGCTCTCGGGGGAACACTGAAGCTTTCTTT.